The 15 T cell receptor beta chains below were found in one sample sequenced in a study of shared clonotypes between healthy human individuals. Repertoires were generated with immunoSEQ multiplex PCR, while TCRdb's copy carries only in-frame clones and drops some. Of about 1.5 million clones in the sample, approximately 98% were seen once. Sequencing was performed on naive CD4+ T cells sorted from blood. Subset described: CD45RA+ positively selected. The source of these receptors is a man aged 25-40 years in good health.

The chain uses TRBV27 and TRBJ1-1; the D gene is possibly TRBD1 (6 bases). The V and J ends lost 5 bases and 4 bases respectively, with 17 bases between them. The germline gives CDR1 MNHEY, CDR2 SMNVEV (reference sequence). The CDR3 is made up of 15 amino acids. The CDR3 here is CASSLHRVGATEAFF. As DNA, the CDR3 is TGTGCCAGCAGTCTCCACAGGGTTGGGGCCACTGAAGCTTTCTTT.

CDR3 in DNA: TGCGCCAGCAGCAGGGCCCTAGGGGGGCTTGGGGACAATGAGCAGTTCTTC. Its translation: CASSRALGGLGDNEQFF. The chain joins TRBV5-1 to TRBJ2-1; either TRBD1 or TRBD2 may fit D (6 bases each). Per germline, CDR1 SGHRS and CDR2 YFSETQ. The CDR3 is 17 amino acids. Trimming removed 4 bases from V and 5 bases from J, with 22 bases in between.

The gene calls are TRBV9 and TRBJ2-1, with 8 bases identical to TRBD1. J gave up 4 bases and V 8 bases, and 8 bases lay outside the gene matches. The germline V gene has CDR1 SGDLS and CDR2 YYNGEE. The CDR3 covers 14 residues. The CDR3 here is CASQPGQGYNEQFF. The CDR3 nucleotides are TGTGCCAGTCAGCCTGGACAGGGATACAATGAGCAGTTCTTC. Filled out from reference TRBV9 and TRBJ2-1, the complete variable domain reads DSGVTQTPKHLITATGQRVTLRCSPRSGDLSVYWYQQSLDQGLQFLIQYYNGEERAKGNILERFSAQQFPDLHSELNLSSLELGDSALYFCASQPGQGYNEQFFGPGTRLTVL.

The gene calls are TRBV19 and TRBJ2-7; D is perhaps TRBD1 (6 bases). The V gene lost 3 bases and the J gene lost 0 bases, with 18 bases spanning the gap. CDR1 and CDR2 from the germline V gene are LNHDA and SQIVND (reference sequence). The CDR3 runs to 17 residues. CDR3 nucleotides: TGTGCCAGTAGTATGGCTTCCTACAGGGATCCCTCCTACGAGCAGTACTTC. Translated: CASSMASYRDPSYEQYF. Full variable domain (rest looked up from reference TRBV19 and TRBJ2-7): DGGITQSPKYLFRKEGQNVTLSCEQNLNHDAMYWYRQDPGQGLRLIYYSQIVNDFQKGDIAEGYSVSREKKESFPLTVTSAQKNPTAFYLCASSMASYRDPSYEQYFGPGTRLTVT.

The genes are TRBV7-3 and TRBJ2-5, with TRBD1 as a possible D gene (6 bases). This CDR3 spans 13 amino acids. The V gene lost 4 bases and the J gene lost 4 bases, with 10 bases spanning the gap. Germline V gives CDR1 SGHTA, CDR2 FQGTGA. DNA for the CDR3: TGTGCCAGCAGCTCAGGGGTTGGAGAGACCCAGTACTTC. Translating it yields CASSSGVGETQYF.

About this clone itself: At the DNA level, this CDR3 is encoded by other sequences in the same sample as well. The chain employs TRBV5-4 and TRBJ2-4; 14 nucleotides line up with TRBD2. Germline V gives CDR1 SGHNT, CDR2 YYREEE (reference sequence). CDR3 length: 15 amino acids. V trimming: 3 bases; J trimming: 6 bases; junction bases outside the gene matches: 2. CDR3: CASSSGTSGRNIQYF. In nucleotides, the CDR3 is TGTGCCAGCAGCTCCGGGACTAGCGGGAGAAACATTCAGTACTTC.

In DNA form, the CDR3 reads TGTGCCAGCAGCCCTATCCTAGGTCGGGAGCAGTACTTC. It yields the protein CASSPILGREQYF. The chain uses TRBV5-4 and TRBJ2-7; unclear D gene. The CDR3 consists of 13 residues. V was pared by 4 bases and J by 7 bases, with 15 bases between. The V gene's germline CDR1 is SGHNT and CDR2 YYREEE (reference sequence).

This chain links TRBV2 with TRBJ2-1; D might be TRBD1 (8 bases). The CDR3 is 16 amino acids. The germline V and J ends were trimmed by 6 bases and 5 bases, with 20 bases remaining between them. Germline lookup yields CDR1 SNHLY and CDR2 FYNNEI. CDR3 amino acids: CASSRTGGEINNEQFF. The CDR3 DNA reads TGTGCCAGCAGCCGTACAGGGGGGGAAATAAACAATGAGCAGTTCTTC.

This chain links TRBV4-2 with TRBJ2-7; D is uncertain. The germline gives CDR1 LGHNA, CDR2 YNFKEQ. The CDR3 spans 18 residues. V lost 0 bases to trimming and J lost 0 bases, with 18 bases between them. CDR3: CASSQEVLRGRFSYEQYF. CDR3 DNA: TGTGCCAGCAGCCAAGAAGTATTAAGAGGACGCTTCTCCTACGAGCAGTACTTC.

This chain joins TRBV6-5 and TRBJ1-2; 9 bases line up with TRBD1. The CDR3 totals 15 residues. CDR1 MNHEY and CDR2 SVGAGI come from the germline V gene. The V gene end was trimmed by 6 bases and the J gene end by 7 bases; junction bases not matched to a gene: 12. The CDR3: CASSRAGTGLGGYTF. CDR3 nucleotide sequence: TGTGCCAGCAGCAGAGCCGGGACAGGGTTAGGTGGCTACACCTTC.

This clone came up once. The gene calls are TRBV4-1 and TRBJ2-2; 9 positions match TRBD2. There are 15 residues in the CDR3. CDR1 and CDR2 from the germline V gene are MGHRA and YSYEKL. V shed 1 base, J shed 8 bases, and the junction held 5 bases outside the gene matches. CDR3 sequence: CASSQGGSGRGELFF. The DNA of the CDR3 is TGCGCCAGCAGCCAAGGAGGTAGCGGGAGAGGGGAGCTGTTTTTT.

The chain combines TRBV28 with TRBJ2-7; D remains ambiguous. The germline V and J ends were trimmed by 0 bases and 2 bases, with 11 bases remaining between them. This CDR3 has 15 residues. In germline, CDR1 is MDHEN, CDR2 SYDVKM. DNA for the CDR3: TGTGCCAGCAGTTTATGGGCAGGACCCCCCTACGAGCAGTACTTC. Translated, it gives CASSLWAGPPYEQYF.

The chain uses TRBV2 and TRBJ2-4; perhaps D is TRBD1 or TRBD2 (5 bases each). Trimming removed 7 bases at V and 8 bases at J, with 18 bases between. The germline CDR1 and CDR2 sequences are SNHLY and FYNNEI. The CDR3 sequence is 14 residues long. The CDR3 protein is CASTGTRQWDIQYF. The DNA of the CDR3 is TGTGCCAGCACCGGGACCCGTCAATGGGACATTCAGTACTTC.

This rearrangement joins TRBV5-1 to TRBJ2-7, with 9 bases matching TRBD1. This CDR3 has 13 residues. Germline-derived CDR1 and CDR2 are SGHRS and YFSETQ. V lost 7 bases, J lost 3 bases, and 5 bases stayed unmatched. The CDR3: CASGDRAHYEQYF. The CDR3, as DNA: TGCGCCAGCGGGGACAGGGCGCACTACGAGCAGTACTTC.

The rearrangement links TRBV19 to TRBJ1-1; D not certain. The germline V and J ends were trimmed by 7 bases and 1 base, with 10 bases remaining between them. Looked up from germline, CDR1 is LNHDA and CDR2 is SQIVND (reference sequence). CDR3 size: 13 residues. CDR3 in DNA: TGTGCCAGTAAACGATTTGGGAACACTGAAGCTTTCTTT. It codes for CASKRFGNTEAFF.